This T cell receptor beta chain stems from a study of T cell responses to AZD1222 COVID-19 vaccine. General study results and limits: The peak T cell response came first, and repertoires were sampled only after it. Clonal diversity may have been underestimated, and the donors were mostly white British, with more females than males. Spike as a whole was targeted by vaccine-associated CD4 TCRs, dominant at 160-218 and 743-854.

As to this clone: Its matching antigen is unknown.

The germline V gene encodes CDR1 LNHDA and CDR2 SQIVND (reference sequence). The CDR3 consists of 14 residues. V lost 4 bases, J lost 4 bases, and 13 bases lay in between. Repertoires were generated with immunoSEQ multiplex PCR, while TCRdb's copy carries only in-frame clones and drops some. The data hold some 150,000 clones, with 75% to 95% observed a single time. Second doses at about 4 or about 12 weeks were pooled. The chain has TRBV19 and TRBJ1-1; a possible D gene is TRBD1 (5 bases). The TCR comes from an adult who received the AZD1222 COVID-19 vaccine. This specimen was peripheral blood, taken 28 days after the second AZD1222 dose. The CDR3 sequence is CASSTGGGSTEAFF. As DNA, the CDR3 is TGTGCCAGTAGTACTGGCGGGGGGTCCACTGAAGCTTTCTTT.